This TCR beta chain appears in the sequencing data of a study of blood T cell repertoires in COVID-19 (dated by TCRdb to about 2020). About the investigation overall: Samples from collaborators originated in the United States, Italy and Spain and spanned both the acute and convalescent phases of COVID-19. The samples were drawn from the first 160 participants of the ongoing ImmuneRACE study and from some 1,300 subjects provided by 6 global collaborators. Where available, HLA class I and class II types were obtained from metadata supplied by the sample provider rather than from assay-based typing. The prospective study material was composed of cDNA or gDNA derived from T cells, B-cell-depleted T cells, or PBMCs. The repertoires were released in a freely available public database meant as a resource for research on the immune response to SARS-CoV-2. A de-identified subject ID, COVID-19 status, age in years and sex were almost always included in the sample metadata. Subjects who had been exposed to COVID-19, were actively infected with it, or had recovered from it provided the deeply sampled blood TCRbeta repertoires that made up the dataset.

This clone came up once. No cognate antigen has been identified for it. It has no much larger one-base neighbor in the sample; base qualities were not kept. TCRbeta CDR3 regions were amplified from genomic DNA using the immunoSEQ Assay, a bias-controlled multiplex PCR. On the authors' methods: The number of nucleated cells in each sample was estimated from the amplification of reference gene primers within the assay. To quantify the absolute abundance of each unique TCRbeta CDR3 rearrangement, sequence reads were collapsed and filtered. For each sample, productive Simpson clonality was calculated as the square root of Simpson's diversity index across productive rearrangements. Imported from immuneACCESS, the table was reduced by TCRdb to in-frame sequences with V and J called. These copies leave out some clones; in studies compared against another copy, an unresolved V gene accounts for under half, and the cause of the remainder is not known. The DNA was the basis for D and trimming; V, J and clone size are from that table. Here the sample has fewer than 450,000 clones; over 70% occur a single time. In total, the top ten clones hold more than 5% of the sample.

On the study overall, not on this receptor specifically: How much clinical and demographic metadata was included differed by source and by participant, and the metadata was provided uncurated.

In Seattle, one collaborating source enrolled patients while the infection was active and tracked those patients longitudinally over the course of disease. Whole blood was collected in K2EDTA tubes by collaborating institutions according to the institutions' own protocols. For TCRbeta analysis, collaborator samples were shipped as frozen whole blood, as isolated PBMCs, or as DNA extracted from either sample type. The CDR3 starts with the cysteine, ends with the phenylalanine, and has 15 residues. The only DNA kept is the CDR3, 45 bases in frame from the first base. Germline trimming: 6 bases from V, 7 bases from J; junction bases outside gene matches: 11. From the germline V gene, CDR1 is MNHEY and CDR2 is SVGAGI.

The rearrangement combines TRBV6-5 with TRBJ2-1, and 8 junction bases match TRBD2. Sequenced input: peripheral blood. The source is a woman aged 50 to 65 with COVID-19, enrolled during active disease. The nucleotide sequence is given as TGTGCCAGCAGGGGATTTAGCGGGATTGGGAATGAGCAGTTCTTC. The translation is CASRGFSGIGNEQFF.